The rows below give T cell receptor beta chains drawn from one sample of a study of control samples from healthy donors and cancer patients. The assay was immunoSEQ multiplex PCR, and TCRdb's table has in-frame clones only and misses some. The sample lists under 200,000 clones, approximately 94% seen once, with 14% in the top ten. The material sequenced was PBMCs. The receptors shown here come from a man aged 60 to 69 with colorectal cancer. The conserved cysteine and the conserved F or W are not part of the CDR3 here. Fields, in order: clone size, V gene, J gene, D gene, CDR3 protein. A D gene is named only where the DNA matches it firmly. Not all rows give a size; the values are once, few, many and, for expanded clones, a class.

.	TRBV30	TRBJ2-7	.	AWSPVNYEQY
.	TRBV2	TRBJ2-5	TRBD1	ASSQSGQGAETQY
.	TRBV7-9	TRBJ1-2	.	ASSEGDPYYGYT
.	TRBV5-1	TRBJ1-2	.	ASSLYVQGNGYT
.	TRBV3-1/TRBV3-2	TRBJ1-1	.	ASSQLNTEAF
.	TRBV5-6	TRBJ1-2	.	ASSQDGPYGYT
.	TRBV6-4	TRBJ2-6	.	ASGSVGANVLT
.	TRBV19	TRBJ2-7	TRBD2	ASSIPLAGIHEQY
.	TRBV6-5	TRBJ2-2	.	ASSYSETGALGELF
.	TRBV7-2	TRBJ2-7	.	ASSLNWGPYEQY
.	TRBV2	TRBJ1-2	.	ASEEGQANYGYT
.	TRBV9	TRBJ1-1	.	ASSVEKESEAF
.	TRBV2	TRBJ1-1	.	ATSWAGNTEAF
.	TRBV2	TRBJ2-5	.	ASGRDGQETQY
.	TRBV18	TRBJ1-6	.	ASSPMGNSPLH
.	TRBV4-1	TRBJ1-4	.	ASSQDGTGTNEKLF
.	TRBV19	TRBJ2-3	.	ASSIDQRERAWDTDTQY
.	TRBV10-1	TRBJ1-1	TRBD1	ASSESTGRDTEAF
.	TRBV19	TRBJ1-2	TRBD1	ASSVRTGGWNGYT
.	TRBV27	TRBJ2-5	.	ASSFRADPPETQY
.	TRBV10-3	TRBJ2-7	.	AISESGSEQY
once	TRBV6-4	TRBJ2-5	.	ASSDSGRGPQY
.	TRBV5-1	TRBJ1-1	TRBD1	ASSLVGQGEMNTEAF
.	TRBV19	TRBJ1-1	.	ASSMVHLNTEAF
once	TRBV4-1	TRBJ1-5	.	ASSQEGLGSNQPQH
.	TRBV13	TRBJ1-3	.	ASSLGRADGDSGNTIY
.	TRBV5-1	TRBJ2-1	.	ASSLAGTSYNEQF
.	TRBV29-1	TRBJ2-3	TRBD1	SVDRGRPTDTQY
.	TRBV19	TRBJ2-7	.	ASTSQGLGEQY
once	TRBV27	TRBJ1-3	.	ASSLSRGLSGNTIY